Below, 29 T cell receptor beta chains from the same sample are listed, as sequenced in a study of PD-1 blockade in classical Hodgkin lymphoma. Time point in this sample: cycle 4 day 1 (C4D1), after 6 weeks of nivolumab. Every patient had relapsed following autologous stem cell transplantation, and cohorts differed in brentuximab vedotin exposure. Only in-frame clones appear in the TCRdb table, and some are missing; sequencing was by immunoSEQ multiplex PCR. The data hold tens of thousands of clones, with about 90% observed a single time. The source was peripheral blood mononuclear cells (PBMCs), collected before the fourth cycle of nivolumab. These TCRs come from a human donor with classical Hodgkin lymphoma.

The chain employs TRBV5-1 and TRBJ1-4; 8 positions agree with TRBD1. V lost 2 bases, J lost 8 bases, and 2 bases stayed unmatched. CDR3 length equals 13 residues. Germline values: CDR1 SGHRS, CDR2 YFSETQ. The CDR3 DNA is TGCGCCAGCAGCTTTACAGGGGGAGAAAAACTGTTTTTT. Translation: CASSFTGGEKLFF.

This chain uses TRBV28 with TRBJ2-2, with D possibly being TRBD1 (5 bases). The germline gives CDR1 MDHEN, CDR2 SYDVKM. CDR3 length equals 16 residues. Trimming cost V 4 bases and J 2 bases, with 14 bases left between them. CDR3 coding DNA: TGTGCCAGCAGTTCCTGGGGCAGCGTAAACACCGGGGAGCTGTTTTTT. Amino acids: CASSSWGSVNTGELFF.

The V gene is TRBV7-9, the J gene TRBJ1-5, with TRBD1 matching 8 bases. The germline V gene has CDR1 SEHNR and CDR2 FQNEAQ (reference sequence). CDR3 length: 16 amino acids. The V and J ends lost 6 bases and 0 bases, in that order; junction bases with no gene match: 7. The CDR3 region is CASSHRQGPSNQPQHF. The CDR3 coding sequence is TGTGCCAGCAGTCATCGACAGGGGCCTAGCAATCAGCCCCAGCATTTT.

This clone turned up a few times. The rearrangement links TRBV5-6 to TRBJ2-1, with 8 positions matching TRBD2. Germline V gives CDR1 SGHDT, CDR2 YYEEEE. The CDR3 sequence is 17 residues long. The V segment lost 0 bases and the J segment 3 bases; nucleotides outside the gene matches: 8. The CDR3: CASSLEVRGGLYNEQFF. In DNA, the CDR3 is TGTGCCAGCAGCTTGGAAGTGCGCGGGGGGCTCTACAATGAGCAGTTCTTC.

The V gene is TRBV5-1, the J gene TRBJ2-3, with D possibly called TRBD1 or TRBD2 (6 bases each). This CDR3 region has 14 residues. Trimming took off 0 bases at V and 6 bases at J, with 11 bases between the two ends. CDR1 and CDR2 (germline): SGHRS, YFSETQ. CDR3 in DNA: TGCGCCAGCAGCTTGGTTGGGGGGCAGGATACGCAGTATTTT. Translating gives CASSLVGGQDTQYF.

The chain carries TRBV7-9 and TRBJ2-2, with D perhaps TRBD1 (6 bases). CDR3 length: 13 amino acids. CDR1 and CDR2 (germline): SEHNR, FQNEAQ (reference sequence). Trimming stripped 3 bases from V and 5 bases from J, with 7 bases between. CDR3 in amino acids: CASSFTGTGELFF. In DNA, the CDR3 is TGTGCCAGCAGCTTTACAGGGACCGGGGAGCTGTTTTTT.

CDR3 sequence reads: CASRIPGTGNYEQYF. CDR3 bases: TGTGCCAGCAGGATTCCGGGGACAGGCAACTACGAGCAGTACTTC. The chain couples TRBV11-2 to TRBJ2-7, with 8 bases matching TRBD1. The V segment lost 6 bases and the J segment 3 bases; nucleotides outside the gene matches: 10. The CDR3 is 15 amino acids. Germline CDR1 reads SGHAT; CDR2 reads FQNNGV.

V gene TRBV9 combines with J gene TRBJ1-5, with 9 bases fitting TRBD1. The CDR3 is 13 residues long. V shed 3 bases, J shed 7 bases, and the junction held 2 bases outside the gene matches. Per germline, CDR1 SGDLS and CDR2 YYNGEE. CDR3 loop: CASSAGQGQPQHF. Here the CDR3 DNA reads TGTGCCAGCAGCGCGGGACAGGGCCAGCCCCAGCATTTT.

The J gene is TRBJ1-1, the V gene TRBV5-1, with 7 bases identical to TRBD1. Trimming cost V 2 bases and J 5 bases; bases outside gene matches: 9. The germline CDR1 and CDR2 sequences are SGHRS and YFSETQ. CDR3 size: 15 residues. CDR3: CASSFTGDPKTEAFF. The DNA for the CDR3 is TGCGCCAGCAGCTTCACAGGGGACCCGAAGACTGAAGCTTTCTTT.

The chain employs TRBV6-1 and TRBJ1-3; the D gene is possibly TRBD1 (5 bases). Germline loops: CDR1 MNHNS, CDR2 SASEGT. Trimming removed 2 bases at V and 8 bases at J, with 16 bases between. The CDR3 is 15 amino acids. The CDR3 nucleotides read TGTGCCAGCAGTGAAAGGGAAAAGGAGGGGTACACCATATATTTT. This sequence encodes CASSEREKEGYTIYF.

V gene TRBV7-7 combines with J gene TRBJ1-1, with D unresolved. V shed 2 bases and J shed 4 bases, with 8 bases lying between them. Germline values: CDR1 SSHAT, CDR2 FNYEAQ (reference sequence). CDR3 length: 13 amino acids. CDR3 in amino acids: CASSLHRGTEAFF. CDR3 nucleotides: TGTGCCAGCAGCTTACATCGCGGCACTGAAGCTTTCTTT. The whole variable domain, filled in from reference TRBV7-7 and TRBJ1-1, reads GAGVSQSPRYKVTKRGQDVTLRCDPISSHATLYWYQQALGQGPEFLTYFNYEAQPDKSGLPSDRFSAERPEGSISTLTIQRTEQRDSAMYRCASSLHRGTEAFFGQGTRLTVV.

The chain employs TRBV2 and TRBJ2-4, with TRBD1 matching 10 bases. Germline CDR1 SNHLY, CDR2 FYNNEI. CDR3 length: 18 amino acids. With V trimmed by 0 bases and J by 3 bases, 8 bases remained unmatched. The CDR3 here is CASSEALGQGLDKNIQYF. The CDR3 coding sequence is TGTGCCAGCAGTGAAGCGCTGGGACAGGGGTTGGACAAAAACATTCAGTACTTC.

The chain is built from TRBV6-6 and TRBJ1-5; 10 nucleotides line up with TRBD1. The CDR3 has 16 amino acids. In germline, CDR1 is MNHNY, CDR2 SVGAGI (reference sequence). With V trimmed by 7 bases and J by 2 bases, 8 bases remained unmatched. The chain's CDR3 is CASKERDRGGNQPQHF. DNA of the CDR3: TGTGCCAGCAAGGAGCGGGACAGGGGAGGCAATCAGCCCCAGCATTTT.

This rearrangement joins TRBV28 to TRBJ2-1, with TRBD2 identical over 13 bases. The trim removed 6 bases at V and 4 bases at J, leaving 3 bases unmatched. Germline lookup yields CDR1 MDHEN and CDR2 SYDVKM. The CDR3 has 15 amino acids. The CDR3 region is CASRPTSGGYNEQFF. In nucleotides, the CDR3 is TGTGCCAGCAGACCGACTAGCGGGGGGTACAATGAGCAGTTCTTC.

The chain joins TRBV9 to TRBJ2-7; TRBD2 is a possible D gene (5 bases). The CDR3 consists of 14 residues. Deletions cut 1 base from V and 5 bases from J, with 13 bases between. The V gene's germline CDR1 is SGDLS and CDR2 YYNGEE. CDR3: CASSVREGRDEQYF. The CDR3 nucleotides read TGTGCCAGCAGCGTAAGGGAAGGGCGGGACGAGCAGTACTTC. Filled out from reference TRBV9 and TRBJ2-7, the complete variable domain reads DSGVTQTPKHLITATGQRVTLRCSPRSGDLSVYWYQQSLDQGLQFLIQYYNGEERAKGNILERFSAQQFPDLHSELNLSSLELGDSALYFCASSVREGRDEQYFGPGTRLTVT.

This clone has only one observation. CDR3 in amino acids: CASSLGQGIYGYTF. In DNA form, the CDR3 reads TGTGCCAGCAGCTTAGGGCAGGGGATATATGGCTACACCTTC. This chain links TRBV7-8 with TRBJ1-2, with a weak D call TRBD1 (6 bases). Germline V gene lookup returns CDR1 SGHVS and CDR2 FQNEAQ. V lost 1 base to trimming and J lost 5 bases, with 11 bases between them. The length of the CDR3 is 14 residues.

V is TRBV28 and J is TRBJ2-5, with D perhaps being TRBD1 or TRBD2 (5 bases each). The germline V and J ends were trimmed by 3 bases and 0 bases, with 26 bases remaining between them. The CDR3 sequence is 20 residues long. CDR1 is MDHEN, CDR2 SYDVKM, per germline. The CDR3 DNA is TGTGCCAGCAGTTTCCTCAGCCAAAGAGGGGCTCGGGCATACCAAGAGACCCAGTACTTC. Encoded protein: CASSFLSQRGARAYQETQYF.

This chain connects TRBV27 to TRBJ1-2, with D unclear. Germline lookup yields CDR1 MNHEY and CDR2 SMNVEV (reference sequence). The germline V and J ends were trimmed by 8 bases and 5 bases, with 18 bases remaining between them. This CDR3 region has 14 residues. As DNA, the CDR3 is TGTGCCAGCGGGGAATTGGGGAGAAGATATGGCTACACCTTC. Amino acids: CASGELGRRYGYTF.

With respect to this clone: Only one base separates this from a far larger clonotype, so it likely reflects a read error. The rearrangement links TRBV7-2 to TRBJ2-3; D perhaps matches TRBD2 (6 bases). The germline CDR1 and CDR2 sequences are SGHTA and FQGNSA. The V end was cut by 5 bases, the J end by 0 bases, with 15 bases between. The length of the CDR3 is 16 residues. CDR3 DNA: TGTGCCAGCAGCCAAGATGGGGGGTATAGCACAGATACGCAGTATTTT. This sequence encodes CASSQDGGYSTDTQYF.

This clone qualifies as medium-sized. This chain connects TRBV21-1 to TRBJ2-7; the DNA was not used to check the table's D call, TRBD2. TRBV21-1 is classified as a pseudogene. CDR3 length: 19 amino acids. CDR3 in DNA: TGTGCCAGCAGCAAAGCTTGGCGAGATGGGCGGGGGACCACCTACGAGCAGTACTTC. This translates into CASSKAWRDGRGTTYEQYF.

The J gene is TRBJ2-2, the V gene TRBV27; D is unclear. This CDR3 comprises 17 residues. Germline lookup yields CDR1 MNHEY and CDR2 SMNVEV (reference sequence). The germline V and J ends were trimmed by 4 bases and 4 bases, with 19 bases remaining between them. CDR3 DNA: TGTGCCAGCAGTTCTAGGATCCTTATCTCGGGCACCGGGGAGCTGTTTTTT. This encodes CASSSRILISGTGELFF.

This clone is medium-sized in the sample. CDR3 sequence reads: CASSPLWGGPTDTQYF. The CDR3 DNA sequence: TGTGCCAGCAGTCCCCTGTGGGGGGGGCCAACAGATACGCAGTATTTT. V gene TRBV6-6 combines with J gene TRBJ2-3; D is perhaps TRBD2 (7 bases). The CDR3 runs 16 residues. Germline V lookup: CDR1 MNHNY, CDR2 SVGAGI (reference sequence). V was clipped by 5 bases and J by 3 bases, with 18 bases between them.

The chain couples TRBV7-9 to TRBJ2-1; no clear D gene. Per germline, CDR1 SEHNR and CDR2 FQNEAQ (reference sequence). The germline V and J ends were trimmed by 4 bases and 4 bases, with 20 bases remaining between them. The CDR3 has 17 amino acids. As DNA, the CDR3 is TGTGCCAGCAGCTCCGCCGGGCGTTATAGGTTTTACAATGAGCAGTTCTTC. This encodes CASSSAGRYRFYNEQFF. Filled out from reference TRBV7-9 and TRBJ2-1, the complete variable domain reads DTGVSQNPRHKITKRGQNVTFRCDPISEHNRLYWYRQTLGQGPEFLTYFQNEAQLEKSRLLSDRFSAERPKGSFSTLEIQRTEQGDSAMYLCASSSAGRYRFYNEQFFGPGTRLTVL.

The gene calls are TRBV4-1 and TRBJ2-2; tentatively, D is TRBD2 (6 bases). Looked up from germline, CDR1 is MGHRA and CDR2 is YSYEKL. This CDR3 spans 20 amino acids. V was trimmed by 0 bases and J by 0 bases, leaving 20 bases between them. CDR3: CASSQETVSLGGANTGELFF. In DNA, the CDR3 is TGCGCCAGCAGCCAAGAAACCGTAAGTCTCGGCGGGGCGAACACCGGGGAGCTGTTTTTT.

J is TRBJ1-2 and V is TRBV5-6; tentative D call: TRBD1 (5 bases). The germline CDR1 and CDR2 sequences are SGHDT and YYEEEE. The CDR3 sequence is 13 residues long. V shed 0 bases and J shed 2 bases, with 5 bases lying between them. CDR3 nucleotides: TGTGCCAGCAGCTTGGAGGGGAACTATGGCTACACCTTC. Translating gives CASSLEGNYGYTF. Filled out from reference TRBV5-6 and TRBJ1-2, the complete variable domain reads DAGVTQSPTHLIKTRGQQVTLRCSPKSGHDTVSWYQQALGQGPQFIFQYYEEEERQRGNFPDRFSGHQFPNYSSELNVNALLLGDSALYLCASSLEGNYGYTFGSGTRLTVV.

The chain carries TRBV6-1 and TRBJ2-7; D is possibly TRBD1 (5 bases). The CDR3 sequence is 12 residues long. Germline V gene lookup returns CDR1 MNHNS and CDR2 SASEGT. Trimming removed 9 bases at V and 5 bases at J, with 14 bases between. Here the CDR3 reads CASCQGWDEQYF. CDR3 DNA: TGTGCCAGTTGTCAGGGTTGGGACGAGCAGTACTTC.

J is TRBJ2-2 and V is TRBV6-5, with 10 bases aligning to TRBD1. The CDR3 sequence is 15 residues long. Germline V gives CDR1 MNHEY, CDR2 SVGAGI. Losses at the gene ends were 7 bases for V and 4 bases for J; bases not matched to a gene: 6. The CDR3 loop is CASTAGDRGTGELFF. CDR3 coding DNA: TGTGCCAGCACCGCAGGGGACAGGGGCACCGGGGAGCTGTTTTTT.

The CDR3 is CASSLSSGTYEQYF. The CDR3 DNA is TGCGCCAGCAGTCTCTCTAGTGGGACCTACGAGCAGTACTTC. The chain is built from TRBV10-1 and TRBJ2-7; no definite D call. V lost 5 bases to trimming and J lost 2 bases, with 13 bases between them. The CDR3 runs to 14 residues. The germline gives CDR1 WNHNN, CDR2 SYGVQD (reference sequence).

This clone was seen a few times. The rearrangement uses TRBV7-9 and TRBJ1-5; perhaps TRBD1 as D (6 bases). The V and J ends lost 1 base and 2 bases respectively, with 12 bases between them. The CDR3 runs to 16 residues. Germline V gene data show CDR1 as SEHNR and CDR2 as FQNEAQ (reference sequence). The CDR3 nucleotides are TGTGCCAGCAGCTTAGAAAGCCAGGGGCGCAATCAGCCCCAGCATTTT. Translation gives CASSLESQGRNQPQHF. The complete variable domain, with remaining parts taken from reference TRBV7-9 and TRBJ1-5, reads DTGVSQNPRHKITKRGQNVTFRCDPISEHNRLYWYRQTLGQGPEFLTYFQNEAQLEKSRLLSDRFSAERPKGSFSTLEIQRTEQGDSAMYLCASSLESQGRNQPQHFGDGTRLSIL.